These 29 T cell receptor beta chains came from one sample sequenced in a study of T cell responses to AZD1222 COVID-19 vaccine. TCRdb's copy holds only in-frame clones and misses some; the assay was immunoSEQ multiplex PCR. The sample yields 150,000 to 200,000 clones, more than 85% seen once. Specimen: peripheral blood, collected 28 days after the second AZD1222 dose. The receptors here all came from an adult who received the AZD1222 COVID-19 vaccine.

The chain combines TRBV24-1 with TRBJ2-2, with TRBD1 as a possible D gene (5 bases). Germline V gene sequence: CDR1 KGHDR, CDR2 SFDVKD. V shed 7 bases and J shed 0 bases, with 8 bases lying between them. The CDR3 is made up of 14 amino acids. The CDR3 loop is CATRQGTNTGELFF. CDR3 nucleotide sequence: TGTGCCACCAGGCAGGGAACGAACACCGGGGAGCTGTTTTTT.

This chain uses TRBV3-1 (or the pseudogene TRBV3-2) with TRBJ1-5; D remains unclear. The CDR3 length is 14 residues. V dropped 4 bases and J dropped 8 bases, with 15 bases sitting between them. CDR1 and CDR2 from the germline V gene are LGHDT and YNNKEL (reference sequence). The CDR3 loop is CASSPTWDSKPQHF. In DNA, the CDR3 is TGTGCCAGCAGCCCTACATGGGATTCGAAGCCCCAGCATTTT.

J is TRBJ2-3 and V is TRBV14; D remains unclear. Germline V gene data show CDR1 as SGHDN and CDR2 as FVKESK. V lost 0 bases, J lost 1 base, and 8 bases lay in between. The CDR3 sequence is 15 residues long. The CDR3 sequence: CASSQEGKGTDTQYF. In nucleotides, the CDR3 is TGTGCCAGCAGCCAAGAGGGGAAGGGCACAGATACGCAGTATTTT.

The chain couples TRBV6-6 to TRBJ1-2; no definite D call. The CDR3 has 11 amino acids. V was pared by 10 bases and J by 0 bases, with 6 bases between. In germline, CDR1 is MNHNY, CDR2 SVGAGI (reference sequence). The chain's CDR3 is CAITTNYGYTF. CDR3 in DNA: TGTGCCATTACCACTAACTATGGCTACACCTTC.

This sequence joins TRBV5-1 and TRBJ1-1, with TRBD1 matching over 9 bases. The CDR3 runs to 16 residues. V was pared by 4 bases and J by 2 bases, with 9 bases of the junction left unmatched. CDR1 and CDR2 from the germline V gene are SGHRS and YFSETQ. CDR3 bases: TGCGCCAGCAGCCTACCGGGACAGGGAGCCAACACTGAAGCTTTCTTT. This translates into CASSLPGQGANTEAFF.

The V call is TRBV2, the J call TRBJ2-5; D unresolved. Germline lookup yields CDR1 SNHLY and CDR2 FYNNEI. This CDR3 spans 11 amino acids. V dropped 5 bases and J dropped 5 bases, with 6 bases sitting between them. CDR3 DNA sequence: TGTGCCAGCAGTCCCCGGGAGACCCAGTACTTC. Its translation: CASSPRETQYF.

The chain is built from TRBV6-5 and TRBJ2-7; D might be TRBD1 (6 bases). V was trimmed by 10 bases and J by 2 bases, leaving 21 bases between them. Per the germline V gene, CDR1 is MNHEY and CDR2 is SVGAGI. CDR3 size: 15 residues. CDR3 bases: TGTGCCACCAACTTTAACCGGGACATCACCTACGAGCAGTACTTC. It specifies CATNFNRDITYEQYF.

The chain joins TRBV3-1 (or the pseudogene TRBV3-2) to TRBJ1-3; D unclear. This CDR3 comprises 18 residues. The germline V gene encodes CDR1 LGHDT and CDR2 YNNKEL (reference sequence). Trimming pared 6 bases from V and 1 base from J, leaving 22 bases between. CDR3: CASRGSLGVPGSGNTIYF. The CDR3 DNA reads TGTGCCAGCAGGGGTTCTCTTGGGGTCCCAGGATCTGGAAACACCATATATTTT.

The chain couples TRBV12-3 or TRBV12-4 to TRBJ2-1; 7 nucleotides match TRBD2. With 10 bases clipped from V and 7 bases from J, the junction kept 10 bases outside the gene matches. This CDR3 contains 13 residues. The CDR3 DNA sequence: TGTGCCACCCGCGGGGGACCGGGAAATGAGCAGTTCTTC. It codes for CATRGGPGNEQFF.

With regard to this clone: Distinct nucleotide sequences in the sample also encode this CDR3. This chain joins TRBV9 and TRBJ2-1, with TRBD1 matching over 11 bases. The CDR3 sequence is 15 residues long. The V segment lost 2 bases and the J segment 4 bases; nucleotides outside the gene matches: 2. Looked up from germline, CDR1 is SGDLS and CDR2 is YYNGEE. CDR3 loop: CASSVGDRGYNEQFF. In DNA, the CDR3 is TGTGCCAGCAGCGTGGGGGACAGGGGGTACAATGAGCAGTTCTTC. The full variable domain, rest sourced from reference TRBV9 and TRBJ2-1, is DSGVTQTPKHLITATGQRVTLRCSPRSGDLSVYWYQQSLDQGLQFLIQYYNGEERAKGNILERFSAQQFPDLHSELNLSSLELGDSALYFCASSVGDRGYNEQFFGPGTRLTVL.

This chain links TRBV7-8 with TRBJ1-2; D may be TRBD1 (5 bases). V was clipped by 1 base and J by 4 bases, with 10 bases between them. Germline loops: CDR1 SGHVS, CDR2 FQNEAQ. There are 14 residues in the CDR3. CDR3 coding DNA: TGTGCCAGCAGCTTAGACGGACACCTCTATGGCTACACCTTC. It specifies CASSLDGHLYGYTF. The full variable domain, in which reference TRBV7-8 and TRBJ1-2 provide the parts outside the CDR3, is GAGVSQSPRYKVAKRGQDVALRCDPISGHVSLFWYQQALGQGPEFLTYFQNEAQLDKSGLPSDRFFAERPEGSVSTLKIQRTQQEDSAVYLCASSLDGHLYGYTFGSGTRLTVV.

This clone was detected once. The chain recombines TRBV13 with TRBJ2-7; 8 nucleotides line up with TRBD2. Trimming cost V 7 bases and J 3 bases; bases outside gene matches: 11. CDR3 length: 15 residues. CDR1 PRHDT and CDR2 FYEKMQ come from the germline V gene (reference sequence). CDR3 in amino acids: CASNLRLASDYEQYF. For the CDR3, the DNA is TGTGCCAGCAACCTGAGACTAGCGTCGGACTACGAGCAGTACTTC.

The rearrangement joins TRBV12-3 or TRBV12-4 to TRBJ1-6; D is perhaps TRBD1 (5 bases). The CDR3 loop spans 13 amino acids. The germline V and J ends were trimmed by 6 bases and 8 bases, with 11 bases remaining between them. CDR3 amino acids: CASSRQGHSPLHF. The CDR3 DNA follows: TGTGCCAGCAGCCGCCAGGGACATTCACCCCTCCACTTT.

This chain links TRBV28 with TRBJ2-3, with 12 bases that match TRBD2. The CDR3 runs 17 residues. Germline values: CDR1 MDHEN, CDR2 SYDVKM. The V and J ends lost 7 bases and 2 bases, in that order; junction bases with no gene match: 10. The CDR3 spells CASNPSGRAGNTDTQYF. For the CDR3, the DNA is TGTGCCAGCAACCCTAGCGGGAGGGCCGGAAACACAGATACGCAGTATTTT.

This sequence joins TRBV14 and TRBJ1-5, with D maybe TRBD1 (5 bases). The V and J ends lost 4 bases and 4 bases respectively, with 11 bases between them. The CDR3 is made up of 14 amino acids. Germline values: CDR1 SGHDN, CDR2 FVKESK. The CDR3 protein is CASSPRGENQPQHF. CDR3 in DNA: TGTGCCAGCAGCCCCAGAGGGGAGAATCAGCCCCAGCATTTT. Filled out from reference TRBV14 and TRBJ1-5, the complete variable domain reads EAGVTQFPSHSVIEKGQTVTLRCDPISGHDNLYWYRRVMGKEIKFLLHFVKESKQDESGMPNNRFLAERTGGTYSTLKVQPAELEDSGVYFCASSPRGENQPQHFGDGTRLSIL.

The chain's CDR3 is CASSPRSYNEQFF. For the CDR3, the DNA is TGTGCCAGCAGCCCGCGGTCCTACAATGAGCAGTTCTTC. The V call is TRBV3-1 (or the pseudogene TRBV3-2), the J call TRBJ2-1, with D unclear. Per the germline V gene, CDR1 is LGHDT and CDR2 is YNNKEL (reference sequence). The CDR3 consists of 13 residues. Trimming stripped 4 bases from V and 1 base from J, with 5 bases between.

The chain employs TRBV11-3 and TRBJ1-1, with TRBD1 identical over 7 bases. The CDR3 length is 13 residues. In germline, CDR1 is SGHNT, CDR2 YENEEA. V lost 4 bases and J lost 6; bases outside the gene matches: 5. The CDR3 DNA reads TGTGCCAGCAGCTGGAACAGGGGCGCTGAAGCTTTCTTT. Translation: CASSWNRGAEAFF.

The V gene is TRBV5-5, the J gene TRBJ1-1; perhaps TRBD1 as D (5 bases). CDR1 and CDR2 from the germline V gene are SGHKS and YYEKEE (reference sequence). Trimming pared 0 bases from V and 1 base from J, leaving 10 bases between. The CDR3 runs 15 residues. This CDR3 is CASSLGWGKNTEAFF. CDR3 sequence (DNA): TGTGCCAGCAGCTTGGGATGGGGGAAGAACACTGAAGCTTTCTTT.

This chain uses TRBV5-6 with TRBJ2-7; D not resolved. CDR1 and CDR2 (germline): SGHDT, YYEEEE. V lost 0 bases and J 6 bases, leaving 10 bases between the germline ends. This CDR3 has 13 residues. CDR3 loop: CASSLGNGPEQYF. The CDR3 region has the DNA TGTGCCAGCAGCTTGGGTAATGGTCCCGAGCAGTACTTC. Drawing the rest from reference TRBV5-6 and TRBJ2-7, the complete variable domain is DAGVTQSPTHLIKTRGQQVTLRCSPKSGHDTVSWYQQALGQGPQFIFQYYEEEERQRGNFPDRFSGHQFPNYSSELNVNALLLGDSALYLCASSLGNGPEQYFGPGTRLTVT.

The chain carries TRBV27 and TRBJ2-3, with 8 bases lining up with TRBD2. The V and J ends lost 4 bases and 3 bases, in that order; junction bases with no gene match: 6. The CDR3 extends over 15 amino acids. Per the germline V gene, CDR1 is MNHEY and CDR2 is SMNVEV (reference sequence). The CDR3 DNA follows: TGTGCCAGCAGTTCCGTTCGGGGGGGGACAGATACGCAGTATTTT. Translating it yields CASSSVRGGTDTQYF.

The chain employs TRBV6-5 and TRBJ1-6, with D possibly being TRBD1 (5 bases). V lost 0 bases, J lost 6 bases, and 12 bases lay in between. The CDR3 runs 16 residues. In germline, CDR1 is MNHEY, CDR2 SVGAGI. CDR3 in amino acids: CASSYSGGLGNSPLHF. In DNA form, the CDR3 reads TGTGCCAGCAGTTACTCTGGGGGTCTCGGTAATTCACCCCTCCACTTT.

The rearrangement links TRBV3-1 (or the pseudogene TRBV3-2) to TRBJ1-2; D perhaps matches TRBD1 (6 bases). The CDR3 has 14 residues. V dropped 3 bases and J dropped 4 bases, with 12 bases sitting between them. Per the germline V gene, CDR1 is LGHDT and CDR2 is YNNKEL (reference sequence). CDR3 sequence (DNA): TGTGCCAGCAGCCACCAGACAGGCCTCTATGGCTACACCTTC. Protein product: CASSHQTGLYGYTF.

This clone was found once. The chain links TRBV2 to TRBJ1-5, with D possibly TRBD1 on 5 matching bases. V lost 2 bases, J lost 1 base, and 9 bases lay in between. The CDR3 consists of 15 residues. Germline V gene sequence: CDR1 SNHLY, CDR2 FYNNEI. CDR3 in amino acids: CASSELGASNQPQHF. The CDR3 DNA follows: TGTGCCAGCAGTGAATTAGGGGCAAGCAATCAGCCCCAGCATTTT.

The DNA for the CDR3 is TGTGCCAGTAGTATGGCGGGAGGACAGCCCCAGCATTTT. Translation gives CASSMAGGQPQHF. The V gene is TRBV19, the J gene TRBJ1-5; D call uncertain. Germline assignment: CDR1 LNHDA and CDR2 SQIVND (reference sequence). V was pared by 3 bases and J by 7 bases, with 10 bases between. The CDR3 length is 13 residues.

The V gene is TRBV7-9, the J gene TRBJ2-7, with 13 bases fitting TRBD2. The CDR3 sequence is 14 residues long. CDR1 and CDR2 (germline): SEHNR, FQNEAQ (reference sequence). The ends lost 5 bases at V and 9 bases at J; junction bases unmatched: 7. The CDR3 nucleotides read TGTGCCAGCAGCACCGGGACTAGCGGGAATGGGCAGTACTTC. This gives the protein CASSTGTSGNGQYF.

The chain has TRBV28 and TRBJ1-5; TRBD1 agrees at 9 bases. The germline V gene has CDR1 MDHEN and CDR2 SYDVKM. The V gene end was trimmed by 4 bases and the J gene end by 7 bases; junction bases not matched to a gene: 8. The CDR3 sequence is 15 residues long. Here the CDR3 reads CASSWTGDMEQPQHF. DNA for the CDR3: TGTGCCAGCAGTTGGACAGGGGACATGGAACAGCCCCAGCATTTT.

The CDR3: CASSLSGDTQYF. CDR3 coding DNA: TGTGCCAGCAGCTTATCCGGAGATACGCAGTATTTT. This sequence joins TRBV7-9 and TRBJ2-3, with no clear D. CDR3 length: 12 amino acids. Per the germline V gene, CDR1 is SEHNR and CDR2 is FQNEAQ (reference sequence). V lost 2 bases and J lost 5, with 5 bases in between.

This clone has only one observation. The chain combines TRBV28 with TRBJ2-7; 11 bases map to TRBD2. V shed 3 bases and J 2 bases; nucleotides not matched to a gene: 6. The germline CDR1 and CDR2 sequences are MDHEN and SYDVKM. The CDR3 contains 16 residues. This CDR3 is CASSFPPSGGPYEQYF. The CDR3 DNA reads TGTGCCAGCAGTTTCCCACCTAGCGGGGGGCCCTACGAGCAGTACTTC.

The rearrangement uses TRBV5-8 and TRBJ1-1; no clear D. The germline V gene has CDR1 SGHTS and CDR2 YDEGEE. The CDR3 spans 13 residues. V lost 6 bases and J 8 bases, leaving 17 bases between the germline ends. The CDR3 coding sequence is TGTGCCAGCACCCTTCCCCTCGGCCGAGAAGCTTTCTTT. Its protein is CASTLPLGREAFF. Complete variable domain (other parts from reference TRBV5-8 and TRBJ1-1): EAGVTQSPTHLIKTRGQQATLRCSPISGHTSVYWYQQALGLGLQFLLWYDEGEERNRGNFPPRFSGRQFPNYSSELNVNALELEDSALYLCASTLPLGREAFFGQGTRLTVV.